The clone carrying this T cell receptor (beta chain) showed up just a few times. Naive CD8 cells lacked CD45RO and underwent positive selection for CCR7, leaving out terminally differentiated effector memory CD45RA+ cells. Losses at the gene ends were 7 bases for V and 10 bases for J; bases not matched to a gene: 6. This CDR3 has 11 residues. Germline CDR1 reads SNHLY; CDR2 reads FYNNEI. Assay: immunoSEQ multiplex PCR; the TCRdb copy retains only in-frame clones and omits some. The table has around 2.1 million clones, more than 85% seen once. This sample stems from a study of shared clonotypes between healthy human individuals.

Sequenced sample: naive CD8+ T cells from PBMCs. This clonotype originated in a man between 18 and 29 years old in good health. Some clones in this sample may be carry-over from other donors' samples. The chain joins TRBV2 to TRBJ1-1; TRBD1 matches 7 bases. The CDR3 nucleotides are TGTGCCAGCATCACGGGACAGTTAGCTTTCTTT. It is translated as CASITGQLAFF.